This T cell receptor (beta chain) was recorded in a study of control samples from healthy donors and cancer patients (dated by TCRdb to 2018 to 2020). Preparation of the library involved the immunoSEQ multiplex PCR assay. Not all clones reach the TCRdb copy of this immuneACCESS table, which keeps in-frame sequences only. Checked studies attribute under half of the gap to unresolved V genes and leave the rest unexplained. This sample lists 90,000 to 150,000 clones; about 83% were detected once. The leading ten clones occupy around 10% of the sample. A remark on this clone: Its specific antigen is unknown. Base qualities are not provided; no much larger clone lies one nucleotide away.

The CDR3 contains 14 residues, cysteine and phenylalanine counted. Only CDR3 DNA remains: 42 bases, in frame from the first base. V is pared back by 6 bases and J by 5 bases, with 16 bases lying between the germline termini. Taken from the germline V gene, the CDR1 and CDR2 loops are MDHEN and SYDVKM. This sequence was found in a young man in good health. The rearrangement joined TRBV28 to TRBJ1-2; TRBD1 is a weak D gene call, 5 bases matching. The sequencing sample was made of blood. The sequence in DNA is TGTGCCAGCAGCCCACCGGGGACTTCGTATGGCTACACCTTC. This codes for CASSPPGTSYGYTF.